This T cell receptor (beta chain) was recovered during a study of T cells after yellow fever vaccination. Per germline, CDR1 DFQATT and CDR2 SNEGSKA (reference sequence). The ends lost 0 bases at V and 1 base at J; junction bases unmatched: 2. CDR3 length equals 15 residues. Template switching by 5'RACE produced TCR cDNA, adding a universal primer site and UMIs. One entry per CDR3 protein results from TCRdb running MiXCR on the 5' RACE reads. The profile covers some 240,000 distinct CDR3 sequences, with about 3.5% appearing a single time and around a fifth taken by the ten largest. Comments on this clonotype: Its target is not known.

Study-wide results and limits: Booster samples showed a return of most primary-vaccination clones (under 98% CD4, 85% to 90% CD8).

The chain carries TRBV20-1 and TRBJ2-3; 9 bases align to TRBD1. Sequencing was performed on PBMCs, taken 15 days after the yellow fever booster vaccination. The clonotype comes from a man aged 18 to 30 who received the YFV17D yellow fever vaccine. CDR3 sequence: CSARDRTGGTDTQYF. The DNA for the CDR3 is TGCAGTGCTAGAGATAGGACAGGGGGCACAGATACGCAGTATTTT.